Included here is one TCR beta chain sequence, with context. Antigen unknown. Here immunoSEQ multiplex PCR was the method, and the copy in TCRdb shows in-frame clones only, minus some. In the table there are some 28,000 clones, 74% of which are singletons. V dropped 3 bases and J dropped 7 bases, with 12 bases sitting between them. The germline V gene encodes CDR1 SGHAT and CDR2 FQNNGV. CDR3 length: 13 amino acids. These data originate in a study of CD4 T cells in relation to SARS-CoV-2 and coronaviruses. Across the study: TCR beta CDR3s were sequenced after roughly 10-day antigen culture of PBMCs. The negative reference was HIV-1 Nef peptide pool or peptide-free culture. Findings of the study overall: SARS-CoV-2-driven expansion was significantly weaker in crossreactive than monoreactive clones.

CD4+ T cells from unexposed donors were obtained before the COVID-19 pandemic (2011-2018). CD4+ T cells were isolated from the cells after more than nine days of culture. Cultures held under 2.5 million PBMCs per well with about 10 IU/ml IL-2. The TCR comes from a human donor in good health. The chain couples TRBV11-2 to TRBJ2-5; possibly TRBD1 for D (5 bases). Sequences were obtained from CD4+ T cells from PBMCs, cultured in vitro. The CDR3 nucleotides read TGTGCCAGCAGCTTCTTGGAGCAGGGGACCCAGTACTTC. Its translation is CASSFLEQGTQYF.